The present T cell receptor beta chain was sequenced within a study of cytomegalovirus exposure and HLA in healthy donors. Notes on the study in general: Testing in vitro showed a few CMV-associated chains specific for CMV antigens. As immune exposure information, only CMV serostatus was available. TCR beta sequences reportedly predicted most subjects' HLA-A and HLA-B alleles accurately.

This CDR3 spans 15 amino acids. Germline V CDR1 and CDR2: LNHDA, SQIVND (reference sequence). The V segment lost 1 base and the J segment 6 bases; nucleotides outside the gene matches: 7. PCR employed 60 Vbeta and 13 Jbeta primers. Some clones are missing from TCRdb's copy, which holds only in-frame ones; the method was immunoSEQ multiplex PCR. This table has approximately 98,000 clones, more than 60% appearing once. Concerning this clone itself: Its specificity is not known.

The sample comprised PBMCs. This rearrangement joins TRBV19 to TRBJ2-7; 9 nucleotides line up with TRBD1. The sequence was obtained from a man aged 18-30 years in good health and CMV-seropositive. The CDR3 sequence is CASSIGGQGISEQYF. The DNA for the CDR3 is TGTGCCAGTAGTATAGGAGGACAGGGGATAAGCGAGCAGTACTTC.